The source of this T cell receptor (beta chain) is a study of cytomegalovirus exposure and HLA in healthy donors. Looking at the study overall: Falling in the Caucasian-associated ancestry cluster were about four fifths of a few hundred genotyped donors.

Study observations and caveats: A few chains tied to CMV proved CMV antigen-specific in vitro. In an earlier analysis, most TCR beta V segments were productive about 87% or about 30% of the time. Overall, 164 TCR beta chains were annotated as cytomegalovirus-associated.

The study ran its PCR with 60 Vbeta and 13 Jbeta primers. Repertoires were generated with immunoSEQ multiplex PCR, while TCRdb's copy carries only in-frame clones and drops some. The sample's table shows roughly 200,000 clones. As to this clone: Antigen: not known.

Sample: PBMCs. The receptor was isolated from a girl under 10 years old in good health and CMV-seropositive.

The CDR3 reads CASSPGAGDVEQFF. The CDR3, as DNA: TGTGCCAGCAGCCCGGGAGCGGGAGATGTAGAGCAGTTCTTC. The chain couples TRBV7-6 to TRBJ2-1, with TRBD2 matching over 8 bases. V lost 5 bases to trimming and J lost 10 bases; unmatched junction nucleotides: 10. The germline gives CDR1 SGHVS, CDR2 FNYEAQ. There are 14 residues in the CDR3. The variable domain in full, with the rest retrieved from reference TRBV7-6 and TRBJ2-1, is GAGVSQSPRYKVTKRGQDVALRCDPISGHVSLYWYRQALGQGPEFLTYFNYEAQQDKSGLPNDRFSAERPEGSISTLTIQRTEQRDSAMYRCASSPGAGDVEQFFGPGTRLTVL.